These 32 T cell receptor beta chains share one sample of origin, sequenced in a study of Graves' ophthalmopathy and Graves' hyperthyroidism. Amplifying from RNA transcripts, the study obtained TCR beta CDR3 regions. The first-round RT-PCR employed HTBI primers together with the Qiagen OneStep RT-PCR kit. A multiplex PCR was then performed as the second round. One entry per CDR3 protein, called by TCRdb with MiXCR from the multiplex PCR reads. The table records about 740,000 distinct CDR3 sequences, 40% of them present only once. Sequencing was done on a sample of peripheral blood. The receptor source for this set is an adult man with Graves' ophthalmopathy.

The chain uses TRBV10-3 and TRBJ1-5; 8 bases agree with TRBD1. CDR1 and CDR2 from the germline V gene are ENHRY and SYGVKD. This CDR3 has 13 residues. The trim removed 5 bases at V and 8 bases at J, leaving 5 bases unmatched. DNA for the CDR3: TGTGCCATCAGTACTCCGGGACAGGAGCCCCAGCATTTT. Translation gives CAISTPGQEPQHF.

To note about this clonotype: Given a much more abundant clone one base away, this may be a read error. The genes are TRBV15 and TRBJ1-5; the D is unclear. CDR3 size: 16 residues. V was cut by 4 bases and J by 1 base, with 14 bases left in between. In germline, CDR1 is LNHNV, CDR2 YYDKDF (reference sequence). CDR3 sequence (DNA): TGTGCCACCAGCATAGTTTCATACACCAGCAATCAGCCCCAGCATTTT. Amino acid sequence: CATSIVSYTSNQPQHF.

This chain joins TRBV5-1 and TRBJ2-2; D call uncertain. The CDR3 runs 17 residues. Looked up from germline, CDR1 is SGHRS and CDR2 is YFSETQ. V dropped 1 base and J dropped 1 base, with 14 bases sitting between them. CDR3 in amino acids: CASSLRSRQLNTGELFF. The CDR3 DNA follows: TGCGCCAGCAGCTTGCGGTCTCGACAATTGAACACCGGGGAGCTGTTTTTT.

The chain links TRBV25-1 to TRBJ2-3, with D possibly TRBD2 on 5 matching bases. Trimming stripped 5 bases from V and 5 bases from J, with 17 bases between. The CDR3 length is 15 residues. Germline-derived CDR1 and CDR2 are MGHDK and SYGVNS. The CDR3 sequence: CASSLSQEGGDTQYF. The CDR3 DNA follows: TGTGCCAGCAGTTTATCTCAAGAGGGTGGAGATACGCAGTATTTT.

This chain uses TRBV25-1 with TRBJ2-2, with D possibly being TRBD1 (6 bases). From germline, CDR1 is MGHDK and CDR2 SYGVNS. The V and J ends lost 5 bases and 6 bases respectively, with 16 bases between them. The CDR3 loop spans 15 amino acids. The chain's CDR3 is CASSYRARLAGELFF. For the CDR3, the DNA is TGTGCCAGCAGTTACAGGGCGAGGCTTGCCGGGGAGCTGTTTTTT.

The chain combines TRBV7-8 with TRBJ2-7; 10 nucleotides match TRBD2. The J call may not be correct, given that the DNA end is closer to TRBJ2-1. CDR1 is SGHVS and CDR2 is FQNEAQ in the germline V gene. The CDR3 runs to 14 residues. The CDR3 protein is CASSLVAGGGEQFF. DNA of the CDR3: TGTGCCAGCAGCTTAGTAGCGGGGGGCGGTGAGCAGTTCTTC.

This clonotype appeared a few times. The J gene is TRBJ2-7, the V gene TRBV19, with TRBD1 matching 7 bases. The V and J ends lost 3 bases and 1 base, in that order; junction bases with no gene match: 6. The germline V gene has CDR1 LNHDA and CDR2 SQIVND (reference sequence). The CDR3 is 15 residues long. Here the CDR3 reads CASSMVSDRSYEQYF. The CDR3 bases are TGTGCCAGTAGTATGGTCTCGGACAGGTCCTACGAGCAGTACTTC.

With respect to this clonotype: A read error may produce the germline difference seen at one junction end. The chain carries TRBV19 and TRBJ2-7; no definite D call. CDR3 size: 16 residues. Germline lookup yields CDR1 LNHDA and CDR2 SQIVND (reference sequence). CDR3 region: CASSWGKGYSSYEQCF. Here the CDR3 DNA reads TGTGCCAGTAGCTGGGGAAAAGGTTACAGCTCCTACGAGCAGTGCTTC.

In this sample, this clonotype turned up many times. The chain uses TRBV7-9 and TRBJ2-5; D may correspond to TRBD1 or TRBD2 (5 bases each). From germline, CDR1 is SEHNR and CDR2 FQNEAQ (reference sequence). This CDR3 region has 16 residues. Deletions cut 3 bases from V and 2 bases from J, with 16 bases between. CDR3: CASSFGGHALQETQYF. CDR3 DNA sequence: TGTGCCAGCAGCTTTGGAGGACACGCGCTACAAGAGACCCAGTACTTC.

This clonotype was counted at least ten times. The V call is TRBV29-1, the J call TRBJ2-7, with 9 bases that match TRBD2. V lost 3 bases, J lost 2 bases, and 5 bases stayed unmatched. The germline CDR1 and CDR2 sequences are SQVTM and ANQGSEA. This CDR3 comprises 14 residues. The DNA of the CDR3 is TGCAGCGTTGAGGGGGCGGGAGGGACCTACGAGCAGTACTTC. The encoded protein is CSVEGAGGTYEQYF.

The V gene is TRBV20-1, the J gene TRBJ2-6; D may correspond to TRBD1 or TRBD2 (7 bases each). The V end lost 6 bases, the J end lost 3 bases, and 15 bases lay between the germline ends. The CDR3 sequence is 15 residues long. Germline V gene lookup returns CDR1 DFQATT and CDR2 SNEGSKA (reference sequence). CDR3 sequence (DNA): TGCAGTGCAGACGCAGGGGGGGGTGGGGCCAACGTCCTGACTTTC. Amino acids: CSADAGGGGANVLTF.

This clonotype turned up a few times. This sequence joins TRBV2 and TRBJ1-5; the D gene is possibly TRBD1 (5 bases). Germline loops: CDR1 SNHLY, CDR2 FYNNEI. V was trimmed by 7 bases and J by 2 bases, leaving 12 bases between them. The CDR3 consists of 14 residues. The CDR3 is CASNQGGGNQPQHF. In nucleotides, the CDR3 is TGTGCCAGCAACCAGGGTGGGGGCAATCAGCCCCAGCATTTT.

This clonotype was recorded many times. This rearrangement joins TRBV12-3 or TRBV12-4 to TRBJ2-7; 7 nucleotides match TRBD1. V shed 6 bases and J 2 bases; nucleotides not matched to a gene: 7. The CDR3 is 14 residues long. CDR3 in amino acids: CASSFSGQTYEQYF. CDR3 in DNA: TGTGCCAGCAGCTTCTCGGGACAGACCTACGAGCAGTACTTC.

The J gene is TRBJ1-2, the V gene TRBV5-1; D might be TRBD1 (5 bases). This CDR3 contains 16 residues. Germline loops: CDR1 SGHRS, CDR2 YFSETQ. The V end lost 4 bases, the J end lost 4 bases, and 20 bases lay between the germline ends. The CDR3 spells CASSPAGGAQVYGYTF. In DNA form, the CDR3 reads TGCGCCAGCAGCCCGGCGGGCGGGGCGCAGGTCTATGGCTACACCTTC.

This clonotype was counted only a few times. V is TRBV7-2 and J is TRBJ1-1; D possibly corresponds to TRBD1 (5 bases). The V gene's germline CDR1 is SGHTA and CDR2 FQGNSA. The CDR3 is 15 amino acids. Trimming left V 5 bases short and J 0 bases short, with 13 bases between. The CDR3 protein is CASSLRRTLNTEAFF. The CDR3 nucleotides read TGTGCCAGCAGCCTCCGCCGGACACTGAACACTGAAGCTTTCTTT.

The CDR3 nucleotides are TGTGCCAGCAGTTTTCGACAGGGGCGAGCCAACGTCCTGACTTTC. This gives the protein CASSFRQGRANVLTF. The V and J genes are TRBV25-1 and TRBJ2-6; 8 positions agree with TRBD1. This CDR3 contains 15 residues. The V segment lost 5 bases and the J segment 7 bases; nucleotides outside the gene matches: 7. Germline V lookup: CDR1 MGHDK, CDR2 SYGVNS. The full variable domain, its missing parts supplied by reference TRBV25-1 and TRBJ2-6, is EADIYQTPRYLVIGTGKKITLECSQTMGHDKMYWYQQDPGMELHLIHYSYGVNSTEKGDLSSESTVSRIRTEHFPLTLESARPSHTSQYLCASSFRQGRANVLTFGAGSRLTVL.

This clonotype showed up just a few times. V and J are TRBV20-1 and TRBJ2-7; 9 positions match TRBD1. Losses at the gene ends were 5 bases for V and 3 bases for J; bases not matched to a gene: 8. The CDR3 has 14 residues. CDR1 and CDR2 (germline): DFQATT, SNEGSKA (reference sequence). CDR3 region: CSAVRQGDLYEQYF. CDR3 in DNA: TGCAGTGCTGTTCGACAGGGGGATCTCTACGAGCAGTACTTC.

The V gene is TRBV7-2, the J gene TRBJ2-3, with 8 nucleotides matching TRBD2. This CDR3 spans 16 amino acids. Looked up from germline, CDR1 is SGHTA and CDR2 is FQGNSA. V dropped 5 bases and J dropped 5; count of bases not matched to a gene: 12. The CDR3 DNA is TGTGCCAGCAGCCCCGGGACTAGAGGATCAGAAGATACGCAGTATTTT. Amino acids: CASSPGTRGSEDTQYF.

The chain joins TRBV6-2 or TRBV6-3 to TRBJ2-5; 12 nucleotides agree with TRBD2. The CDR3 contains 16 residues. Germline lookup yields CDR1 MNHEY and CDR2 SVGEGT. V dropped 5 bases and J dropped 1; count of bases not matched to a gene: 5. Here the CDR3 DNA reads TGTGCCAGCAGTGCGCGGACTAGCGGGGCCCAAGAGACCCAGTACTTC. Translation: CASSARTSGAQETQYF.

The chain is built from TRBV2 and TRBJ2-5; 11 nucleotides agree with TRBD2. This CDR3 has 13 amino acids. Unmatched junction bases numbered 4, after V lost 8 bases and J lost 5 bases. Per germline, CDR1 SNHLY and CDR2 FYNNEI. In nucleotides, the CDR3 is TGTGCCAGCGGTAGCGGGGGGGAGGAGACCCAGTACTTC. Its protein product is CASGSGGEETQYF.

The chain uses TRBV20-1 and TRBJ2-7; 9 nucleotides align to TRBD1. This CDR3 comprises 16 residues. Germline CDR1 and CDR2: DFQATT and SNEGSKA (reference sequence). Written as DNA, the CDR3 is TGCAGCGCCAAAACCCCGGGACAGGGTATCTCCTACGAGCAGTACTTC. Translated, it gives CSAKTPGQGISYEQYF.

The J gene is TRBJ2-5, the V gene TRBV5-1; 10 bases align to TRBD2. The germline V gene encodes CDR1 SGHRS and CDR2 YFSETQ. The CDR3 covers 16 residues. V dropped 0 bases and J dropped 5; count of bases not matched to a gene: 7. The chain's CDR3 is CASSLGQREGLETQYF. CDR3 in DNA: TGCGCCAGCAGCTTGGGACAGCGGGAGGGCCTCGAGACCCAGTACTTC.

There are many counts of this clonotype. The V call is TRBV20-1, the J call TRBJ1-2; D perhaps matches TRBD1 (5 bases). With 1 base removed from V and 7 bases from J, the gap between germline ends came to 13 bases. Germline V gives CDR1 DFQATT, CDR2 SNEGSKA (reference sequence). This CDR3 contains 13 residues. The CDR3 region has the DNA TGCAGTGCTAGAGTCCAAGGGGTGGGTGGCTACACCTTC. Its protein product is CSARVQGVGGYTF.

This chain uses TRBV2 with TRBJ2-3; 7 nucleotides align to TRBD1. The CDR3 length is 16 residues. Germline-derived CDR1 and CDR2 are SNHLY and FYNNEI. V gave up 2 bases and J gave up 1 base; unmatched junction bases: 6. The CDR3 spells CASSERQDRRTDTQYF. Written as DNA, the CDR3 is TGTGCCAGCAGTGAACGGCAGGACAGGCGCACAGATACGCAGTATTTT.

The J gene is TRBJ1-4, the V gene TRBV7-9, with TRBD1 as a possible D gene (5 bases). Trimming pared 2 bases from V and 7 bases from J, leaving 14 bases between. This CDR3 has 15 residues. Per the germline V gene, CDR1 is SEHNR and CDR2 is FQNEAQ (reference sequence). The CDR3 here is CASSLIAGGSEKLFF. The CDR3 nucleotides read TGTGCCAGCAGCTTAATAGCCGGGGGTAGTGAAAAACTGTTTTTT.

The V and J genes are TRBV7-2 and TRBJ1-4, with 8 nucleotides matching TRBD1. CDR1 and CDR2 from the germline V gene are SGHTA and FQGNSA. The CDR3 runs to 15 residues. With 6 bases clipped from V and 3 bases from J, the junction kept 6 bases outside the gene matches. CDR3 residues: CASRTGTGPNEKLFF. Written as DNA, the CDR3 is TGTGCCAGCAGAACAGGGACAGGTCCTAATGAAAAACTGTTTTTT. Together with reference TRBV7-2 and TRBJ1-4, the CDR3 gives the full variable domain: GAGVSQSPSNKVTEKGKDVELRCDPISGHTALYWYRQSLGQGLEFLIYFQGNSAPDKSGLPSDRFSAERTGGSVSTLTIQRTQQEDSAVYLCASRTGTGPNEKLFFGSGTQLSVL.

CDR3 nucleotides: TGCGCCAGCAGCTTGGATTCAGGGAGGGTATCGACTGAAGCTTTCTTT. The encoded protein is CASSLDSGRVSTEAFF. This chain connects TRBV5-1 to TRBJ1-1, with D perhaps TRBD1 (5 bases). V dropped 0 bases and J dropped 5 bases, with 17 bases sitting between them. CDR1 is SGHRS and CDR2 is YFSETQ in the germline V gene. There are 16 residues in the CDR3.

This chain uses TRBV20-1 with TRBJ2-7; 7 nucleotides match TRBD1. Germline CDR1 is DFQATT and CDR2 is SNEGSKA (reference sequence). The CDR3 is made up of 15 amino acids. V shed 5 bases, J shed 0 bases, and the junction held 10 bases outside the gene matches. CDR3 nucleotide sequence: TGCAGTGCTGGACTGACAGGGCGCCCCTCCTACGAGCAGTACTTC. It specifies CSAGLTGRPSYEQYF.

In its sample, this clonotype was seen once. V gene TRBV7-9 combines with J gene TRBJ2-6; no clear D. The CDR3 loop spans 13 amino acids. Germline V gives CDR1 SEHNR, CDR2 FQNEAQ (reference sequence). The germline V and J ends were trimmed by 5 bases and 5 bases, with 7 bases remaining between them. The CDR3 bases are TGTGCCAGCAGCCCCTTAAGGGCCAACGTCCTGACTTTC. Translation gives CASSPLRANVLTF.

This clonotype was counted only a few times. V gene TRBV9 combines with J gene TRBJ2-7; D not certain. The CDR3 has 15 residues. In germline, CDR1 is SGDLS, CDR2 YYNGEE. The ends were cut back, 0 bases at V and 2 bases at J, with 12 bases in the middle. The chain's CDR3 is CASSVGQGPPYEQYF. CDR3 coding DNA: TGTGCCAGCAGCGTAGGTCAAGGTCCCCCCTACGAGCAGTACTTC.

This chain joins TRBV19 and TRBJ2-7; no clear D. Trimming stripped 8 bases from V and 2 bases from J, with 19 bases between. There are 15 residues in the CDR3. In germline, CDR1 is LNHDA, CDR2 SQIVND (reference sequence). The CDR3 DNA follows: TGTGCCAGTGCTCCCTGGGGTGTTTCGGCCTACGAGCAGTACTTC. Translated, it gives CASAPWGVSAYEQYF. Combining the CDR3 with reference TRBV19 and TRBJ2-7 gives the whole variable domain DGGITQSPKYLFRKEGQNVTLSCEQNLNHDAMYWYRQDPGQGLRLIYYSQIVNDFQKGDIAEGYSVSREKKESFPLTVTSAQKNPTAFYLCASAPWGVSAYEQYFGPGTRLTVT.

This clonotype was picked up a small number of times. This chain connects TRBV20-1 to TRBJ1-5; tentative D call: TRBD1 (6 bases). Germline V gene data show CDR1 as DFQATT and CDR2 as SNEGSKA (reference sequence). The CDR3 spans 16 residues. Trimming cost V 0 bases and J 6 bases, with 18 bases left between them. CDR3: CSARDSGQGQIQPQHF. The CDR3, as DNA: TGCAGTGCTAGAGATTCGGGGCAGGGGCAGATTCAGCCCCAGCATTTT.